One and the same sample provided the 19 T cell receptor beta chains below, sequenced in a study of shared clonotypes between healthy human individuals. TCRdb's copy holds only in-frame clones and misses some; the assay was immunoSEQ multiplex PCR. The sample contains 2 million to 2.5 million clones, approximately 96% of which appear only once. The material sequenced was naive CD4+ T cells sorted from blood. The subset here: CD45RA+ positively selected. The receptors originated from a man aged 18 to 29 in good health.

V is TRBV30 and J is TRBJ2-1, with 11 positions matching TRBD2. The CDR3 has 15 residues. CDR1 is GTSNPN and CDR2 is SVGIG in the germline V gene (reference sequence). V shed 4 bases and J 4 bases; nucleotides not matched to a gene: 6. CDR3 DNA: TGTGCCTGGAATTCCGGGACTAGCGGTTACAATGAGCAGTTCTTC. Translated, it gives CAWNSGTSGYNEQFF.

The CDR3 region is CASSYSVGPNTIYF. The CDR3 coding sequence is TGTGCCAGCAGTTACTCAGTAGGGCCAAACACCATATATTTT. The chain combines TRBV6-6 with TRBJ1-3; D unclear. The CDR3 runs to 14 residues. In germline, CDR1 is MNHNY, CDR2 SVGAGI (reference sequence). The ends were cut back, 0 bases at V and 6 bases at J, with 9 bases in the middle.

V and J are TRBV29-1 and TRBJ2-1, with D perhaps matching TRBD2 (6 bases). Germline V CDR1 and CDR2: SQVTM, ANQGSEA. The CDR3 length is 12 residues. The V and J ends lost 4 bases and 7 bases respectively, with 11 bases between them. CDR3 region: CSVGGGANEQFF. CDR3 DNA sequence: TGCAGCGTTGGTGGAGGGGCGAATGAGCAGTTCTTC.

The CDR3 loop is CASSSRTGGTDTQYF. The CDR3 DNA follows: TGTGCCAGCAGTTCCCGGACAGGGGGCACAGATACGCAGTATTTT. The genes are TRBV28 and TRBJ2-3, with TRBD1 matching 9 bases. V was pared by 4 bases and J by 1 base, with 3 bases of the junction left unmatched. Germline CDR1 is MDHEN and CDR2 is SYDVKM. This CDR3 has 15 residues.

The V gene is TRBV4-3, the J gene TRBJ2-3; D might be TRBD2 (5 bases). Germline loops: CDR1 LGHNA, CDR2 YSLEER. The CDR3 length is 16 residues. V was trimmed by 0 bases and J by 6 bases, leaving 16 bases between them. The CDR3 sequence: CASSQELGPSGDTQYF. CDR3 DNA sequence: TGCGCCAGCAGCCAAGAACTCGGCCCTTCGGGGGATACGCAGTATTTT.

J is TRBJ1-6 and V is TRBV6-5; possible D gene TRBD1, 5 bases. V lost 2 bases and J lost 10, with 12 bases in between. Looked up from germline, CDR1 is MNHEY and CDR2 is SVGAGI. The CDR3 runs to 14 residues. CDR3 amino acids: CASSYAGPSSPLHF. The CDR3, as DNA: TGTGCCAGCAGTTACGCAGGGCCCAGCTCACCCCTCCACTTT.

CDR3 DNA: TGTGCCAGCAGTTTATCCGGGGGCGAGACCCAGTACTTC. This gives the protein CASSLSGGETQYF. The chain is built from TRBV28 and TRBJ2-5; D possibly uses TRBD1 or TRBD2 (6 bases each). Between the trimmed V and J ends, which lost 1 base and 5 bases, there was a span of 8 bases. This CDR3 contains 13 residues. Germline V lookup: CDR1 MDHEN, CDR2 SYDVKM.

The CDR3 bases are TGTGCCATCAACGACAGGGGAAATGAGCAGTTCTTC. Amino acids: CAINDRGNEQFF. J is TRBJ2-1 and V is TRBV10-3, with TRBD1 matching over 8 bases. The junction had 3 bases not matched to a gene; V was cut back by 7 bases and J by 7 bases. CDR3 length: 12 amino acids. Germline values: CDR1 ENHRY, CDR2 SYGVKD.

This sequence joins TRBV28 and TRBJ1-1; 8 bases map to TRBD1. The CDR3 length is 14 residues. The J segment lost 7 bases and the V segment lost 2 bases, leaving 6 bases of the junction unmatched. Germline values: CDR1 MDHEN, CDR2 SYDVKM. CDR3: CASSLRSRGLEAFF. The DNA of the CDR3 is TGTGCCAGCAGTTTACGTTCCAGGGGGCTTGAAGCTTTCTTT.

CDR3 bases: TGTGCCACCAGCGGAGGGAGATTCTCTGGAAACACCATATATTTT. Encoded protein: CATSGGRFSGNTIYF. The chain is built from TRBV15 and TRBJ1-3; D gene uncertain. This CDR3 is built from 15 residues. The germline V gene encodes CDR1 LNHNV and CDR2 YYDKDF (reference sequence). Trimming pared 5 bases from V and 0 bases from J, leaving 11 bases between.

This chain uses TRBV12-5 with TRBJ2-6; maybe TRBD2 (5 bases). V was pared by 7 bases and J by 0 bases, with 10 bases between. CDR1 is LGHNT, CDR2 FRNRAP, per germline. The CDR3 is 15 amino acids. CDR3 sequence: CASAEGHSGANVLTF. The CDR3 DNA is TGTGCTAGTGCCGAGGGCCACTCTGGGGCCAACGTCCTGACTTTC.

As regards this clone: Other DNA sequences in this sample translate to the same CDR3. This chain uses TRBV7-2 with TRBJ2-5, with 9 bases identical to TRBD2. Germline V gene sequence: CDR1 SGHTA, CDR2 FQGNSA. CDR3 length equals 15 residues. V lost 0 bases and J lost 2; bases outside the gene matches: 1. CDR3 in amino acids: CASSLATSGQETQYF. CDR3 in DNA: TGTGCCAGCAGCTTAGCGACTAGCGGTCAAGAGACCCAGTACTTC.

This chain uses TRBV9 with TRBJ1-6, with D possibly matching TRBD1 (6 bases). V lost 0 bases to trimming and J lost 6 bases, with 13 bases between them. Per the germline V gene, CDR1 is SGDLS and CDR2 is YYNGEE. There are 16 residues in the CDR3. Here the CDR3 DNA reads TGTGCCAGCAGCGTAGGGGCAGGGGCCGGTAATTCACCCCTCCACTTT. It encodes CASSVGAGAGNSPLHF.

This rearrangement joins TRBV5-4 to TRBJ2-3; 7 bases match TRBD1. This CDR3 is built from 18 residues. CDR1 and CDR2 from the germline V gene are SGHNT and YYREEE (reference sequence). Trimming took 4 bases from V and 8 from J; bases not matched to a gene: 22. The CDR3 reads CASSLSPLQGLFFGTQYF. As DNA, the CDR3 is TGTGCCAGCAGCCTGAGCCCGCTACAGGGGTTATTTTTTGGTACGCAGTATTTT.

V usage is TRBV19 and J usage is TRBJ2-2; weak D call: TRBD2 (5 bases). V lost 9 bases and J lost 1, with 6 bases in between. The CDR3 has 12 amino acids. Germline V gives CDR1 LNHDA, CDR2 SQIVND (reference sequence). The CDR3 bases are TGTGCCAGCCGGGGGAACACCGGGGAGCTGTTTTTT. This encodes CASRGNTGELFF.

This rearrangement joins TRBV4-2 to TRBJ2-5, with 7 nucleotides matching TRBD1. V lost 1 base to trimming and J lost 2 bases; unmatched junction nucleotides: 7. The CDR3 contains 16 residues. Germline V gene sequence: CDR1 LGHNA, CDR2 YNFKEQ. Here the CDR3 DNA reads TGTGCCAGCAGCCAAGGACAGGGCAGGGGTCAAGAGACCCAGTACTTC. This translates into CASSQGQGRGQETQYF.

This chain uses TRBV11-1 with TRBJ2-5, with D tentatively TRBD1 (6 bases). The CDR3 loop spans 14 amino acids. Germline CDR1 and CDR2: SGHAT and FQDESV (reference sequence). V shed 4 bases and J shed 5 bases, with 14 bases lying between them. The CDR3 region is CASSSNRVGETQYF. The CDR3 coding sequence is TGTGCCAGCAGCTCGAACAGGGTCGGGGAGACCCAGTACTTC.

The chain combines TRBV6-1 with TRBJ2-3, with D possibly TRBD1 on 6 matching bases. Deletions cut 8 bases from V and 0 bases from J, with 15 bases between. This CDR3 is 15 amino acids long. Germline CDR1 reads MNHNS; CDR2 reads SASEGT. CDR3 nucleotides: TGTGCCAGCTTGGCCACCCAGGGGAGCACAGATACGCAGTATTTT. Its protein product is CASLATQGSTDTQYF.

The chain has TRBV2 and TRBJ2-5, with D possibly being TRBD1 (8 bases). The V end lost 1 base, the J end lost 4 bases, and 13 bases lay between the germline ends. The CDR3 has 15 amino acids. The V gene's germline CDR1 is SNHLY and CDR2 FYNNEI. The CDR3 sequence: CASSEVYRGGETQYF. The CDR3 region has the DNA TGTGCCAGCAGTGAAGTGTACAGGGGGGGAGAGACCCAGTACTTC.